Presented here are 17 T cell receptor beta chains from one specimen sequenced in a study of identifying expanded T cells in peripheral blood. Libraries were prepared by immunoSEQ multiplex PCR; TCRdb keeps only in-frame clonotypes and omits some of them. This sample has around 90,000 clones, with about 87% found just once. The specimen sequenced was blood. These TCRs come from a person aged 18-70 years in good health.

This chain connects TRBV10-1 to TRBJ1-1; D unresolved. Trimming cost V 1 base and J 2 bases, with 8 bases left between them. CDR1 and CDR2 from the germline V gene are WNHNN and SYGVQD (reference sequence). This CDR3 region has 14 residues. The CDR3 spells CASSEFGRNTEAFF. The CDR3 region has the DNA TGCGCCAGCAGTGAGTTTGGCAGAAACACTGAAGCTTTCTTT.

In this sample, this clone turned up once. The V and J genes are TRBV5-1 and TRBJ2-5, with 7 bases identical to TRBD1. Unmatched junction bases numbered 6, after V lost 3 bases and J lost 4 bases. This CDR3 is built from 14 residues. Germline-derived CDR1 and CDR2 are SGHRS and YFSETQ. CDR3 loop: CASSSTGYGETQYF. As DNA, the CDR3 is TGCGCCAGCAGCTCGACAGGGTACGGAGAGACCCAGTACTTC. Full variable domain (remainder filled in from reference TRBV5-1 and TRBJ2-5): KAGVTQTPRYLIKTRGQQVTLSCSPISGHRSVSWYQQTPGQGLQFLFEYFSETQRNKGNFPGRFSGRQFSNSRSEMNVSTLELGDSALYLCASSSTGYGETQYFGPGTRLLVL.

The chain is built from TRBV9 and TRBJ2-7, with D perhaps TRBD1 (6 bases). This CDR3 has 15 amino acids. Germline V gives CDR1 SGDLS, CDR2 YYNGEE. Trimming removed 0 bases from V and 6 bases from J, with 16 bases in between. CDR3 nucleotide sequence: TGTGCCAGCAGCGTAGGGCCGGCCAGGGGTAGCGAGCAGTACTTC. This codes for CASSVGPARGSEQYF. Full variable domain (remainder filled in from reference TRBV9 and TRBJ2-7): DSGVTQTPKHLITATGQRVTLRCSPRSGDLSVYWYQQSLDQGLQFLIQYYNGEERAKGNILERFSAQQFPDLHSELNLSSLELGDSALYFCASSVGPARGSEQYFGPGTRLTVT.

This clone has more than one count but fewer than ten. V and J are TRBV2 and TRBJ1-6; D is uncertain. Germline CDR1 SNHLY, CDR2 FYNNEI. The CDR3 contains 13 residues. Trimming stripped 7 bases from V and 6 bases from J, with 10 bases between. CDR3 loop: CASIVEPNSPLHF. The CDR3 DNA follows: TGTGCCAGCATAGTCGAACCTAATTCACCCCTCCACTTT.

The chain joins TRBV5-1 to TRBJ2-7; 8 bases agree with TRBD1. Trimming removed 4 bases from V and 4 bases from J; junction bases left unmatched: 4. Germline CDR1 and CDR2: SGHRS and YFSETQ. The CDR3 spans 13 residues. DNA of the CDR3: TGCGCCAGCAGCGCGGACAGGGTGTACGAGCAGTACTTC. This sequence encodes CASSADRVYEQYF.

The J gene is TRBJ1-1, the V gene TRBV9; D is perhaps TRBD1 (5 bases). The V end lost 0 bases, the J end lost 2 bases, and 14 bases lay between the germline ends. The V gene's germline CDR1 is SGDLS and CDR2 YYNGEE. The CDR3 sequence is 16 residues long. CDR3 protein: CASSVVGSGQNTEAFF. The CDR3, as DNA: TGTGCCAGCAGCGTAGTAGGTTCAGGGCAAAACACTGAAGCTTTCTTT.

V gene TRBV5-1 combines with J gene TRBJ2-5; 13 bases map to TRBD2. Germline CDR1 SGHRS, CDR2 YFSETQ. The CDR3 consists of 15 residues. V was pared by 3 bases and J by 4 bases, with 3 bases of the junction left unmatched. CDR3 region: CASSWGLAGRETQYF. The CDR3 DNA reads TGCGCCAGCAGCTGGGGACTAGCGGGGAGAGAGACCCAGTACTTC.

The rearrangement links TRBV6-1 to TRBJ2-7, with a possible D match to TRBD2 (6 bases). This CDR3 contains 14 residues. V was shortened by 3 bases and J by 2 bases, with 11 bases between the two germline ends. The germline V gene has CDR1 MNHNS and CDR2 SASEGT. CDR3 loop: CASSDRDWTYEQYF. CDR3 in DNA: TGTGCCAGCAGTGATCGGGACTGGACCTACGAGCAGTACTTC.

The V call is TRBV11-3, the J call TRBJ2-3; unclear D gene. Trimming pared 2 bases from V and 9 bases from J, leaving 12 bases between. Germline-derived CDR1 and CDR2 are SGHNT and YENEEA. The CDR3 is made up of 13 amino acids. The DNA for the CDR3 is TGTGCCAGCAGCTTACAGTCCGGAATGACGCAGTATTTT. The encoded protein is CASSLQSGMTQYF. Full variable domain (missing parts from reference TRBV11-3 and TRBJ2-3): EAGVVQSPRYKIIEKKQPVAFWCNPISGHNTLYWYLQNLGQGPELLIRYENEEAVDDSQLPKDRFSAERLKGVDSTLKIQPAELGDSAVYLCASSLQSGMTQYFGPGTRLTVL.

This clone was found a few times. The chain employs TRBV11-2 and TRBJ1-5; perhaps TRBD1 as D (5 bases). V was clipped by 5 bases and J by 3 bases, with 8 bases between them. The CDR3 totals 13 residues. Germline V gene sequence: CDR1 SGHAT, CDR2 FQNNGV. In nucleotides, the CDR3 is TGTGCCAGCAGCGGGGCAAACAATCAGCCCCAGCATTTT. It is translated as CASSGANNQPQHF.

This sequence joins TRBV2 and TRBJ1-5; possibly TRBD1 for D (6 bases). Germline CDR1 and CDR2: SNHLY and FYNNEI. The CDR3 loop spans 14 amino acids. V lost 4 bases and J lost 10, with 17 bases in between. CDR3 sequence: CASSVGRGRNPQHF. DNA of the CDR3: TGTGCCAGCAGTGTTGGTAGGGGGAGGAATCCCCAGCATTTT. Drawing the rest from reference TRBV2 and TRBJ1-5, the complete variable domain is EPEVTQTPSHQVTQMGQEVILRCVPISNHLYFYWYRQILGQKVEFLVSFYNNEISEKSEIFDDQFSVERPDGSNFTLKIRSTKLEDSAMYFCASSVGRGRNPQHFGDGTRLSIL.

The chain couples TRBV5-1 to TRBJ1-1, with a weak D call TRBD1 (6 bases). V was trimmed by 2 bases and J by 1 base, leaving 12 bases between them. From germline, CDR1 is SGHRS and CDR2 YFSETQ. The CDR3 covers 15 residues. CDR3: CASSFTEQGNTEAFF. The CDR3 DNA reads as TGCGCCAGCAGCTTTACCGAACAGGGGAACACTGAAGCTTTCTTT. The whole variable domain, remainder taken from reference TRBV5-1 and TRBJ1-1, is KAGVTQTPRYLIKTRGQQVTLSCSPISGHRSVSWYQQTPGQGLQFLFEYFSETQRNKGNFPGRFSGRQFSNSRSEMNVSTLELGDSALYLCASSFTEQGNTEAFFGQGTRLTVV.

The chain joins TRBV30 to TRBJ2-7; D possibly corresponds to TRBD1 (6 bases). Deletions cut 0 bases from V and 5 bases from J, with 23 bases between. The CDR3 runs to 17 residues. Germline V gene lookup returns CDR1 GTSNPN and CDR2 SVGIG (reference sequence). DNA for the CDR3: TGTGCCTGGAGTGTGTGGGGGCAAACGAATGTGGGGCACGAGCAGTACTTC. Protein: CAWSVWGQTNVGHEQYF.

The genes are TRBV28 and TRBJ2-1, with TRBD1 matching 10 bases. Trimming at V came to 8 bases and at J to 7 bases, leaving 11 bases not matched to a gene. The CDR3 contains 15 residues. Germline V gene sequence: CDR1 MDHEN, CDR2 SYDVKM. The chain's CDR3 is CASQFPGTGVNEQFF. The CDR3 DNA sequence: TGTGCCAGCCAATTTCCCGGGACAGGGGTGAATGAGCAGTTCTTC.

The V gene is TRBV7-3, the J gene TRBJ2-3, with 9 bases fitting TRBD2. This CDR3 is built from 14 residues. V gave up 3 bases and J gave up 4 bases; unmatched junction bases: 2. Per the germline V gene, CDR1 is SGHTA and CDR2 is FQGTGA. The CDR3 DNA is TGTGCCAGCAGCTTTAGCGGGAGCCCAGATACGCAGTATTTT. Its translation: CASSFSGSPDTQYF.

CDR3: CASSVTGNEQFF. In DNA, the CDR3 is TGTGCCAGCAGTGTGACAGGGAATGAGCAGTTCTTC. The genes are TRBV27 and TRBJ2-1; 7 positions match TRBD1. The CDR3 contains 12 residues. The J segment lost 7 bases and the V segment lost 5 bases, leaving 2 bases of the junction unmatched. Germline-derived CDR1 and CDR2 are MNHEY and SMNVEV (reference sequence).

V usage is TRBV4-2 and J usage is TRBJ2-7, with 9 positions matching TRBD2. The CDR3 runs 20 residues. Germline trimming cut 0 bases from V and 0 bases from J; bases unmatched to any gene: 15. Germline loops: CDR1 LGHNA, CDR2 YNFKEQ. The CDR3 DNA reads TGTGCCAGCAGCCAAGATCGACGACTAGCGGCCCTATTTACCTCCTACGAGCAGTACTTC. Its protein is CASSQDRRLAALFTSYEQYF.